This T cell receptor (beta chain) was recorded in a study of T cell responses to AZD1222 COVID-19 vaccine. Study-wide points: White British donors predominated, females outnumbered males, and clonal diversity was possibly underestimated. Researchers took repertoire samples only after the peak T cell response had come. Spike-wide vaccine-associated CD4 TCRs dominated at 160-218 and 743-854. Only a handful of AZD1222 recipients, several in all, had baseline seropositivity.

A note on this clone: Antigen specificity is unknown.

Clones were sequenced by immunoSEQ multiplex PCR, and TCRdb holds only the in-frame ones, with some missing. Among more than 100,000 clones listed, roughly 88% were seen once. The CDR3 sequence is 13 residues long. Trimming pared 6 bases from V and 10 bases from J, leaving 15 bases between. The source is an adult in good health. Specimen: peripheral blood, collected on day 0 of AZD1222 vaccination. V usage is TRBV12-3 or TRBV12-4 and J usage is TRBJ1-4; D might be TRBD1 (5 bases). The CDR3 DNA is TGTGCCAGCAGGCCAACCGGGACCCCAAAACTGTTTTTT. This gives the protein CASRPTGTPKLFF.